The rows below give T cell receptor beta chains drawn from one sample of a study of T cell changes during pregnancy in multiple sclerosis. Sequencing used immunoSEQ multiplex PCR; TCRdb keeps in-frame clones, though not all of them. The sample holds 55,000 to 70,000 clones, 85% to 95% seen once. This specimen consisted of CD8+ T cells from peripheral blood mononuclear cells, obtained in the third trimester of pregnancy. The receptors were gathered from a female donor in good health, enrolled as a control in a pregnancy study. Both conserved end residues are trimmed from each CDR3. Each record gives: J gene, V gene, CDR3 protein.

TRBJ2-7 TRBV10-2 ASSESDEQY
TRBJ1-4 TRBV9 ASSVEVAAGHEKLF
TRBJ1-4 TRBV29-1 SVGGGDEKLF
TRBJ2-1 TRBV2 ASFGQGSYNEQF
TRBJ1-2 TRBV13 ASSLERGFYGYT
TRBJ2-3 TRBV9 ASSHSLAGATDTQY
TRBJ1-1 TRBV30 AWSVLGPYTEAF
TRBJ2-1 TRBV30 AWIRGAGSYNEQF
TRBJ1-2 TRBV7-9 ASSHGQGETFYGYT
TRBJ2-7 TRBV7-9 ASSLGDRVEQY
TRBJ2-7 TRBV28 ASSLYGGSPAGEQY
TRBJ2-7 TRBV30 AWSVSAGNEQY
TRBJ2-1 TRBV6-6 ASSYHGEQF
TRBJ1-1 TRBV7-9 ASSLAILSDTEAF
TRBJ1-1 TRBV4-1 ASSQGNLEAF
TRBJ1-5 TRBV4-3 ASSQEVTGGQPQH
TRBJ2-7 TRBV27 ASSLVGQNYEQY
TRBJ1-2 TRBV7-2 ASSFSGQGLLGYT
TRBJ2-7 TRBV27 ATLGHSLDEQY
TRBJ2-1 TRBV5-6 ASSLRTGRYNEQF
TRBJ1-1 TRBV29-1 SVDALPPLKRTGAF
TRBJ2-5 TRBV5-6 ASSLAVGEVYQETQY
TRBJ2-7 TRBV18 ASSRTSGAYEQY
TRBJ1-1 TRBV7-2 ASSVSTGLDVGTEAF
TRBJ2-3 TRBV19 ASSPERGGDTQY
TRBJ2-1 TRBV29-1 SVEQGATYNEQF
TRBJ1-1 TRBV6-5 ASRVGGSMNTEAF
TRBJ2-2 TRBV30 AWSDSGINTGELF
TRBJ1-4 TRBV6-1 ASNVDRPNEKLF
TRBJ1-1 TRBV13 ASDVGLGGTEAF
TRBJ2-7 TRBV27 ASSATGSPAGAQY
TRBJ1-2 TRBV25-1 ASSESDRAYGYT
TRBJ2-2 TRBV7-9 ASSYTSDGLF
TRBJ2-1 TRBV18 ASSPNQGDFDEQF
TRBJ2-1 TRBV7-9 ASKSPGQPYNEQF
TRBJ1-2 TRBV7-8 ASSQVSNYGYT